The TCR beta chain under discussion was sequenced for a study of early T cells in non-severe SARS-CoV-2 infection. At the level of the study: RNA in bulk from unsorted whole blood was sequenced, and chains were unpaired.

The CDR3 runs to 18 residues. Germline trimming cut 1 base from V and 1 base from J; bases unmatched to any gene: 7. The germline V gene encodes CDR1 SGHAT and CDR2 FQNNGV. The sample holds many counts of this clonotype. Individual cDNA molecules received unique molecular identifiers. TCRdb ran MiXCR on the 5' RACE reads and lists one entry per CDR3 protein. The data show 70,000 to 90,000 distinct CDR3 sequences, about 12% seen once. This TCR came from an adult who was a healthcare worker with PCR-confirmed SARS-CoV-2 infection or an uninfected control (not recorded which). This sequence joins TRBV11-2 and TRBJ2-1, with TRBD2 matching 10 bases. Specimen: whole blood. The CDR3 DNA follows: TGTGCCAGCAGCTTAGTACTAGCGGGGTGGGTGTCCTACAATGAGCAGTTCTTC. Encoded protein: CASSLVLAGWVSYNEQFF.